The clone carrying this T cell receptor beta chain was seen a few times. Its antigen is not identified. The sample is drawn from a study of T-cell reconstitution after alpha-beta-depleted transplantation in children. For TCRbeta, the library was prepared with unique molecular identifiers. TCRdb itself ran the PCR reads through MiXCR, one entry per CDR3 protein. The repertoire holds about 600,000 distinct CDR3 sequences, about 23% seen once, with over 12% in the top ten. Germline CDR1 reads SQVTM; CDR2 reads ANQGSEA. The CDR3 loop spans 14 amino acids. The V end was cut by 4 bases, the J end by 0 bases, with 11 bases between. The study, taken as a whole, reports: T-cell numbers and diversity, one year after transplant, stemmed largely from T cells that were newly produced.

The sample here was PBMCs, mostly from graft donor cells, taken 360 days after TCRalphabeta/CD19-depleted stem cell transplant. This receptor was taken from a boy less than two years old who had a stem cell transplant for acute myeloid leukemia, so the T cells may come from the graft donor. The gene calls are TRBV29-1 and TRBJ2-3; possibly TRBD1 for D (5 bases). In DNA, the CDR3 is TGCAGCGTTGTTGGGGCGGTAAGCACAGATACGCAGTATTTT. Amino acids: CSVVGAVSTDTQYF.